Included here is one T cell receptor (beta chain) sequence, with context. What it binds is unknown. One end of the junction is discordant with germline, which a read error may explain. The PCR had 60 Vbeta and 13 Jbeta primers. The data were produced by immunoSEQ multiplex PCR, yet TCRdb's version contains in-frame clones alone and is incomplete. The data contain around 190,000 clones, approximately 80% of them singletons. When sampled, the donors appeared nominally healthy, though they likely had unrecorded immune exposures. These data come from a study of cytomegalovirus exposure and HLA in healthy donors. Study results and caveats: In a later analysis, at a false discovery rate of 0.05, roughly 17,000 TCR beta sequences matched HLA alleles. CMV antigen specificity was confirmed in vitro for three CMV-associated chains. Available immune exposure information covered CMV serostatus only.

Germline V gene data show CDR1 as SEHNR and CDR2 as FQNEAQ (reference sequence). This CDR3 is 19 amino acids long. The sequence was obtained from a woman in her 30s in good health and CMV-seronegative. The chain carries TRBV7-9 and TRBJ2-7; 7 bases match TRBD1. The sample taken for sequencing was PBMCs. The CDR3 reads CSSSLDPIPDRDFWYEQYF. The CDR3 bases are TGTTCCAGCAGCTTGGATCCGATACCCGACAGGGATTTCTGGTACGAGCAGTACTTC. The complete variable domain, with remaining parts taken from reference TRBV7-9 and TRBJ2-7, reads DTGVSQNPRHKITKRGQNVTFRCDPISEHNRLYWYRQTLGQGPEFLTYFQNEAQLEKSRLLSDRFSAERPKGSFSTLEIQRTEQGDSAMYLCSSSLDPIPDRDFWYEQYFGPGTRLTVT.